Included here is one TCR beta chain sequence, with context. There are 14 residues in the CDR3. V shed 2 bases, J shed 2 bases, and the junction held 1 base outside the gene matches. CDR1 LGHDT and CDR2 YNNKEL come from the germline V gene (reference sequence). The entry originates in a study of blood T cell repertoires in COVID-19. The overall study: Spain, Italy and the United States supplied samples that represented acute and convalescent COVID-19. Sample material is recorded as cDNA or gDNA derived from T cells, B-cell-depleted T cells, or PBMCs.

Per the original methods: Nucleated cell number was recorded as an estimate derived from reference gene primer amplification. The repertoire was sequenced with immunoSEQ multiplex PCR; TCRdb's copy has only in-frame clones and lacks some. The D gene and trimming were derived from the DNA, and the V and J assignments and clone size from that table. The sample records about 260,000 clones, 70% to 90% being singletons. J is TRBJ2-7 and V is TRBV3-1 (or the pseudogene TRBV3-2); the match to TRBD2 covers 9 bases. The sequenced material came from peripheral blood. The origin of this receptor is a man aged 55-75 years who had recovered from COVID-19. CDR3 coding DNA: TGTGCCAGCAGCCAACTAGCGGGGACCTACGAGCAGTACTTC. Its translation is CASSQLAGTYEQYF.